This TCR beta chain was observed in a study of cytomegalovirus exposure and HLA in healthy donors. From germline, CDR1 is GTSNPN and CDR2 SVGIG (reference sequence). CDR3 size: 17 residues. V shed 3 bases and J 0 bases; nucleotides not matched to a gene: 12. PCR primers comprised 60 Vbeta and 13 Jbeta primers. Sequencing used immunoSEQ multiplex PCR; TCRdb keeps in-frame clones, though not all of them. Found here are about 67,000 clones; the top ten clones hold about 5%. Study-level points and caveats: In a later analysis, a missense DCLRE1C variant was linked to TCR beta V- and J-gene trimming. The study recorded some 160 TCR beta chains that were cytomegalovirus-associated. The likely explanation for a cluster of highly shared sequence variants was sequencing artifact. Common viral pathogens were later found to be apparently linked to several of the most significant clusters.

Comment on this clone: Its target is unknown.

Sequencing used PBMCs. The gene calls are TRBV30 and TRBJ2-7; 9 bases agree with TRBD1. This TCR was sampled from a woman aged 40 to 50 in good health and CMV-seropositive. DNA for the CDR3: TGTGCCTGGAGGGGGAACAGGGGGCCCTTAAACTCCTACGAGCAGTACTTC. This codes for CAWRGNRGPLNSYEQYF. Using reference TRBV30 and TRBJ2-7 for the parts outside the CDR3, the full variable domain is SQTIHQWPATLVQPVGSPLSLECTVEGTSNPNLYWYRQAAGRGLQLLFYSVGIGQISSEVPQNLSASRPQDRQFILSSKKLLLSDSGFYLCAWRGNRGPLNSYEQYFGPGTRLTVT.